Following are 23 T cell receptor beta chains from one sample sequenced in a study of CD8+CD57+ T cells in acquired aplastic anemia. Patients selected for sequencing had displayed CD8+CD57+ cell expansion by flow cytometry. Genomic DNA, the template, was used for profiling of the TCR beta VDJ and CDR3. TCRdb redid the calling of the reads with MiXCR, one entry per CDR3 protein. The top ten hold over 55% of the sample, which has 75,000 to 100,000 distinct CDR3 sequences, around 68% seen once. Material: sorted CD4+, CD8+, or CD8+CD57+ T cells (not recorded which) from PBMCs. Receptors were obtained from a human donor with aplastic anemia.

This clonotype is a singleton in its sample. The chain has TRBV29-1 and TRBJ1-1; TRBD1 aligns across 7 bases. Germline assignment: CDR1 SQVTM and CDR2 ANQGSEA. The CDR3 is 13 amino acids. The ends lost 5 bases at V and 4 bases at J; junction bases unmatched: 7. The CDR3 DNA follows: TGCAGCGTTAGGAGGGCAGGGGGCACTGAAGCTTTCTTT. It is translated as CSVRRAGGTEAFF.

This chain joins TRBV19 and TRBJ2-7, with 7 bases matching TRBD1. After removal of 8 bases from V and 0 bases from J, the junction contained 7 bases not matched to a gene. This CDR3 is built from 14 residues. Germline V gene sequence: CDR1 LNHDA, CDR2 SQIVND (reference sequence). The CDR3 bases are TGTGCCAGTGGCCCGGGACAGCGCTCCTACGAGCAGTACTTC. It is translated as CASGPGQRSYEQYF.

The rearrangement joins TRBV2 to TRBJ1-4; D remains ambiguous. Trimming removed 6 bases from V and 2 bases from J, with 1 base in between. The CDR3 contains 11 residues. Germline CDR1 reads SNHLY; CDR2 reads FYNNEI. CDR3 DNA sequence: TGTGCCAGCAGCACTAATGAAAAACTGTTTTTT. Protein: CASSTNEKLFF.

This clonotype has a handful of counts. This chain links TRBV10-1 with TRBJ2-2; the match to TRBD2 covers 8 bases. The J segment lost 3 bases and the V segment lost 6 bases, leaving 3 bases of the junction unmatched. There are 14 residues in the CDR3. Germline CDR1 and CDR2: WNHNN and SYGVQD (reference sequence). The CDR3 is CASRTSADTGELFF. The DNA of the CDR3 is TGCGCCAGCAGGACTAGCGCGGACACCGGGGAGCTGTTTTTT.

The chain couples TRBV5-1 to TRBJ2-3; TRBD2 matches 8 bases. The V and J ends lost 0 bases and 0 bases, in that order; junction bases with no gene match: 3. The germline gives CDR1 SGHRS, CDR2 YFSETQ. This CDR3 has 16 residues. CDR3 DNA sequence: TGCGCCAGCAGCTTGGCGGGAGGGGCTAGCACAGATACGCAGTATTTT. Translated, it gives CASSLAGGASTDTQYF.

This clonotype was detected once. This chain uses TRBV11-2 with TRBJ2-7, with D perhaps matching TRBD1 (5 bases). Germline lookup yields CDR1 SGHAT and CDR2 FQNNGV. The V end lost 0 bases, the J end lost 2 bases, and 14 bases lay between the germline ends. CDR3 length: 16 amino acids. The CDR3 spells CASSLERQGNPYEQYF. CDR3 DNA sequence: TGTGCCAGCAGCTTAGAACGCCAGGGTAACCCCTACGAGCAGTACTTC.

This clonotype was counted at least ten times. The chain carries TRBV6-1 and TRBJ2-1; D perhaps matches TRBD2 (5 bases). Between the trimmed V and J ends, which lost 1 base and 9 bases, there was a span of 19 bases. CDR1 and CDR2 (germline): MNHNS, SASEGT. This CDR3 contains 16 residues. Written as DNA, the CDR3 is TGTGCCAGCAGTGAAGACCCAGCCGGGGTATTAGGTGAGCAGTTCTTC. Residues: CASSEDPAGVLGEQFF.

The chain carries TRBV10-2 and TRBJ1-5; possibly TRBD1 for D (5 bases). This CDR3 comprises 14 residues. The V end lost 4 bases, the J end lost 2 bases, and 9 bases lay between the germline ends. The germline gives CDR1 WSHSY, CDR2 SAAADI. The CDR3 sequence is CASSGRAGNQPQHF. CDR3 DNA: TGCGCCAGCAGTGGCAGGGCCGGCAATCAGCCCCAGCATTTT.

About this clonotype: One end of the junction is discordant with germline, which a read error may explain. The chain uses TRBV20-1 and TRBJ2-1; the D gene is possibly TRBD2 (6 bases). CDR3 length equals 14 residues. Looked up from germline, CDR1 is DFQATT and CDR2 is SNEGSKA (reference sequence). CDR3 in amino acids: CSARERRGTYKQFF. The CDR3 nucleotides read TGCAGTGCAAGAGAGCGGAGGGGAACCTACAAGCAGTTCTTC.

This clonotype was found once. The J gene is TRBJ2-3, the V gene TRBV15; D call uncertain. The CDR3 is 15 residues long. V lost 4 bases and J lost 1, with 12 bases in between. Germline CDR1 is LNHNV and CDR2 is YYDKDF (reference sequence). The CDR3 bases are TGTGCCACCAGCATCCGGACGGTCGGCACAGATACGCAGTATTTT. Its protein is CATSIRTVGTDTQYF.

The rearrangement links TRBV2 to TRBJ2-7; D unclear. The CDR3 consists of 15 residues. The V and J ends lost 0 bases and 2 bases respectively, with 11 bases between them. Germline V gene lookup returns CDR1 SNHLY and CDR2 FYNNEI. In nucleotides, the CDR3 is TGTGCCAGCAGTGAAGCCCCCGCCACCACCTACGAGCAGTACTTC. Translated: CASSEAPATTYEQYF.

This clonotype appeared a few times. V and J are TRBV6-5 and TRBJ1-2, with 11 bases aligning to TRBD1. CDR1 and CDR2 from the germline V gene are MNHEY and SVGAGI. The CDR3 extends over 16 amino acids. With V trimmed by 2 bases and J by 4 bases, 6 bases remained unmatched. CDR3 region: CASSYVRTGGGYGYTF. The DNA for the CDR3 is TGTGCCAGCAGTTACGTTCGGACAGGGGGCGGCTATGGCTACACCTTC.

This chain links TRBV7-8 with TRBJ2-5; 10 nucleotides agree with TRBD2. The CDR3 extends over 17 amino acids. Trimming removed 1 base from V and 5 bases from J; junction bases left unmatched: 10. Germline CDR1 SGHVS, CDR2 FQNEAQ. The CDR3 protein is CASSLGAGAGGHETQYF. The CDR3 bases are TGTGCCAGCAGCTTAGGGGCCGGAGCGGGGGGGCACGAGACCCAGTACTTC.

V gene TRBV20-1 combines with J gene TRBJ1-1; D uncertain. V was pared by 1 base and J by 3 bases, with 12 bases between. This CDR3 has 14 residues. CDR1 DFQATT and CDR2 SNEGSKA come from the germline V gene (reference sequence). This CDR3 is CSARGDREDTEAFF. CDR3 sequence (DNA): TGCAGTGCTAGAGGAGATCGGGAGGACACTGAAGCTTTCTTT.

The CDR3 DNA follows: TGTGCCAGCAGTGAAATGGGCACCCTTACCTACGAGCAGTACTTC. Amino acid sequence: CASSEMGTLTYEQYF. The V gene is TRBV2, the J gene TRBJ2-7; D uncertain. This CDR3 spans 15 amino acids. Looked up from germline, CDR1 is SNHLY and CDR2 is FYNNEI. Between the trimmed V and J ends, which lost 2 bases and 2 bases, there was a span of 13 bases. Looking up the rest from reference TRBV2 and TRBJ2-7 gives the full variable domain: EPEVTQTPSHQVTQMGQEVILRCVPISNHLYFYWYRQILGQKVEFLVSFYNNEISEKSEIFDDQFSVERPDGSNFTLKIRSTKLEDSAMYFCASSEMGTLTYEQYFGPGTRLTVT.

This clonotype was found once. The chain joins TRBV15 to TRBJ2-1; the D is unclear. V was clipped by 5 bases and J by 1 base, with 12 bases between them. CDR3 length equals 15 residues. The germline V gene encodes CDR1 LNHNV and CDR2 YYDKDF (reference sequence). CDR3 in amino acids: CATSPPARSYNEQFF. Written as DNA, the CDR3 is TGTGCCACCAGCCCCCCTGCCCGGTCCTACAATGAGCAGTTCTTC.

The rearrangement uses TRBV15 and TRBJ2-7, with a tentative D call TRBD1 (5 bases). CDR1 and CDR2 (germline): LNHNV, YYDKDF (reference sequence). The CDR3 covers 14 residues. Trimming removed 0 bases from V and 1 base from J, with 7 bases in between. CDR3 nucleotide sequence: TGTGCCACCAGCAGAGAAGGGGTATCCTACGAGCAGTACTTC. This translates into CATSREGVSYEQYF. Full variable domain (remainder filled in from reference TRBV15 and TRBJ2-7): DAMVIQNPRYQVTQFGKPVTLSCSQTLNHNVMYWYQQKSSQAPKLLFHYYDKDFNNEADTPDNFQSRRPNTSFCFLDIRSPGLGDTAMYLCATSREGVSYEQYFGPGTRLTVT.

The genes are TRBV24-1 and TRBJ1-5; perhaps TRBD1 as D (5 bases). CDR3 length: 13 amino acids. The germline gives CDR1 KGHDR, CDR2 SFDVKD. The V end lost 8 bases, the J end lost 2 bases, and 9 bases lay between the germline ends. The CDR3 loop reads CATNRDGNQPQHF. CDR3 sequence (DNA): TGTGCCACCAACCGGGACGGCAATCAGCCCCAGCATTTT.

The chain joins TRBV7-2 to TRBJ1-6; D remains unclear. The CDR3 extends over 14 amino acids. Trimming took off 1 base at V and 6 bases at J, with 7 bases between the two ends. Germline CDR1 and CDR2: SGHTA and FQGNSA. DNA for the CDR3: TGTGCCAGCAGCTTAGGACACAGTAATTCACCCCTCCACTTT. Protein product: CASSLGHSNSPLHF.

The V and J genes are TRBV20-1 and TRBJ2-2, with 10 bases identical to TRBD2. Per germline, CDR1 DFQATT and CDR2 SNEGSKA (reference sequence). There are 19 residues in the CDR3. V shed 3 bases, J shed 0 bases, and the junction held 13 bases outside the gene matches. The chain's CDR3 is CSARAQLAGLTSNTGELFF. In DNA form, the CDR3 reads TGCAGTGCTAGGGCACAACTAGCGGGGCTGACTTCGAACACCGGGGAGCTGTTTTTT.

J is TRBJ2-3 and V is TRBV11-1, with D perhaps TRBD1 (6 bases). Trimming took off 0 bases at V and 2 bases at J, with 15 bases between the two ends. The CDR3 runs 17 residues. Germline V lookup: CDR1 SGHAT, CDR2 FQDESV (reference sequence). The CDR3: CASSLADRGENTDTQYF. CDR3 nucleotides: TGTGCCAGCAGCTTAGCGGACAGAGGGGAAAACACAGATACGCAGTATTTT.

This chain uses TRBV10-2 with TRBJ2-1; no firm D call. With 5 bases removed from V and 8 bases from J, the gap between germline ends came to 22 bases. The CDR3 sequence is 16 residues long. Germline V gene data show CDR1 as WSHSY and CDR2 as SAAADI. The CDR3 bases are TGCGCCAGCAGTAACCCCACGCGATCGAGTAGCCATGAGCAGTTCTTC. It translates to CASSNPTRSSSHEQFF.

This chain connects TRBV10-3 to TRBJ2-6; 14 bases match TRBD2. Germline V CDR1 and CDR2: ENHRY, SYGVKD. J gave up 2 bases and V 10 bases, and 7 bases lay outside the gene matches. The length of the CDR3 is 17 residues. The CDR3 DNA is TGTGCCACGGGACTAGCGGGAGTGGGGGCTGGGGCCAACGTCCTGACTTTC. Translated: CATGLAGVGAGANVLTF.